Listed here are 24 T cell receptor beta chains from one sample, sequenced in a study of T cells in Graves' hyperthyroidism and ophthalmopathy. Using RNA transcripts as the source, TCR beta CDR3 regions were amplified. TCR CDR3 underwent first-round RT-PCR with the HTBI primer set. TCRdb re-derived calls from the multiplex PCR reads in MiXCR, one entry per CDR3 protein. The sample records 550,000 to 650,000 distinct CDR3 sequences, around 15% being singletons. Sequenced sample: blood. These receptors were collected from a middle-aged woman with Graves' hyperthyroidism.

This clonotype has a handful of counts. The gene calls are TRBV5-1 and TRBJ1-1; 7 nucleotides line up with TRBD1. CDR1 and CDR2 (germline): SGHRS, YFSETQ. The CDR3 contains 15 residues. The ends lost 4 bases at V and 1 base at J; junction bases unmatched: 7. The CDR3 region has the DNA TGCGCCAGCAGCGCGCTGCAGGGGGGGAACACTGAAGCTTTCTTT. Its translation is CASSALQGGNTEAFF.

This sequence joins TRBV24-1 and TRBJ2-3; TRBD2 agrees at 12 bases. The V segment lost 3 bases and the J segment 2 bases; nucleotides outside the gene matches: 5. CDR1 is KGHDR, CDR2 SFDVKD, per germline. This CDR3 has 17 residues. CDR3 sequence: CATSDGGLAGSTDTQYF. The CDR3 DNA is TGTGCCACCAGTGATGGGGGACTAGCGGGCTCCACAGATACGCAGTATTTT.

This clonotype showed up many times. V is TRBV7-8 and J is TRBJ2-1; D tentatively reads TRBD1 or TRBD2 (5 bases each). CDR1 and CDR2 (germline): SGHVS, FQNEAQ. V dropped 5 bases and J dropped 4 bases, with 18 bases sitting between them. The CDR3 runs to 16 residues. The CDR3 DNA is TGTGCCAGCAGCCCTAGGGGAGCGGTTATTTACAATGAGCAGTTCTTC. Translating gives CASSPRGAVIYNEQFF.

Concerning this clonotype: Lacking the conserved final phenylalanine or tryptophan, this CDR3 likely reflects a read error. The V and J genes are TRBV11-1 and TRBJ1-3; D unresolved. Germline CDR1 SGHAT, CDR2 FQDESV (reference sequence). Trimming took off 1 base at V and 0 bases at J, with 10 bases between the two ends. The CDR3 spans 16 residues. The CDR3 spells CASSLEDGLSGNTIYL. Written as DNA, the CDR3 is TGTGCCAGCAGCTTAGAAGACGGCCTCTCTGGAAACACCATATATTTG.

In its sample, this clonotype was seen many times. The CDR3 nucleotides read TGTGCCAGCAGATACAGGACAGGCCAGTCCTACGAGCAGTACTTC. Amino acid sequence: CASRYRTGQSYEQYF. The chain links TRBV6-1 to TRBJ2-7, with TRBD1 matching 7 bases. Trimming at V came to 6 bases and at J to 1 base, leaving 9 bases not matched to a gene. The CDR3 is 15 amino acids. Germline assignment: CDR1 MNHNS and CDR2 SASEGT.

V gene TRBV19 combines with J gene TRBJ2-7; D remains unclear. With 10 bases removed from V and 2 bases from J, the gap between germline ends came to 12 bases. The CDR3 spans 12 residues. Germline assignment: CDR1 LNHDA and CDR2 SQIVND (reference sequence). In DNA form, the CDR3 reads TGTGCCACAGGTGGCAATGCCTACGAGCAGTACTTC. Its protein is CATGGNAYEQYF. Complete variable domain (other parts from reference TRBV19 and TRBJ2-7): DGGITQSPKYLFRKEGQNVTLSCEQNLNHDAMYWYRQDPGQGLRLIYYSQIVNDFQKGDIAEGYSVSREKKESFPLTVTSAQKNPTAFYLCATGGNAYEQYFGPGTRLTVT.

This clonotype was recorded at least ten times. The gene calls are TRBV5-1 and TRBJ2-3; the match to TRBD2 covers 11 bases. The germline gives CDR1 SGHRS, CDR2 YFSETQ. CDR3 length: 17 amino acids. V was clipped by 4 bases and J by 0 bases; unmatched bases: 7. CDR3 coding DNA: TGCGCCAGCAGCCCCTGGACTAGCGGGCTGAGCACAGATACGCAGTATTTT. Protein product: CASSPWTSGLSTDTQYF.

This clonotype has ten or more counts. The V call is TRBV12-3 or TRBV12-4, the J call TRBJ2-5, with 11 bases matching TRBD2. Trimming at V came to 5 bases and at J to 3 bases, leaving 5 bases not matched to a gene. This CDR3 has 15 amino acids. CDR3 DNA sequence: TGTGCCAGCAGTGCCTCACTAGCGGGAGAAGAGACCCAGTACTTC. The encoded protein is CASSASLAGEETQYF.

The table lists this clonotype with many counts. The J gene is TRBJ1-5, the V gene TRBV2; D uncertain. Germline V gives CDR1 SNHLY, CDR2 FYNNEI. The CDR3 extends over 16 amino acids. V dropped 8 bases and J dropped 1 base, with 18 bases sitting between them. The CDR3 is CASGGRDLWSNQPQHF. In DNA form, the CDR3 reads TGTGCCAGCGGAGGAAGGGATCTTTGGAGCAATCAGCCCCAGCATTTT.

Ten or more counts support this clonotype. The V and J genes are TRBV5-1 and TRBJ2-3; 11 nucleotides align to TRBD1. This CDR3 spans 15 amino acids. Germline CDR1 SGHRS, CDR2 YFSETQ. Losses at the gene ends were 4 bases for V and 5 bases for J; bases not matched to a gene: 6. CDR3 DNA: TGCGCCAGCAGCCGGAGGACAGGGGGCGAAGATACGCAGTATTTT. Translating it yields CASSRRTGGEDTQYF.

The CDR3 DNA follows: TGTGCCAGCAGCTTGGGATGGAACTACAATGAGCAGTTCTTC. This translates into CASSLGWNYNEQFF. The chain combines TRBV5-5 with TRBJ2-1; no reliable D call. The CDR3 spans 14 residues. Germline V CDR1 and CDR2: SGHKS, YYEKEE (reference sequence). Trimming took off 0 bases at V and 3 bases at J, with 7 bases between the two ends. The full variable domain, completed using reference TRBV5-5 and TRBJ2-1, is DAGVTQSPTHLIKTRGQQVTLRCSPISGHKSVSWYQQVLGQGPQFIFQYYEKEERGRGNFPDRFSARQFPNYSSELNVNALLLGDSALYLCASSLGWNYNEQFFGPGTRLTVL.

There are many counts of this clonotype. The CDR3 protein is CAWSLRRNEQFF. The CDR3 coding sequence is TGTGCCTGGAGTCTAAGGAGAAATGAGCAGTTCTTC. J is TRBJ2-1 and V is TRBV30; D is unresolved. CDR3 size: 12 residues. CDR1 and CDR2 (germline): GTSNPN, SVGIG (reference sequence). Trimming took off 2 bases at V and 7 bases at J, with 9 bases between the two ends.

This chain uses TRBV6-1 with TRBJ2-7; D gene unclear. The CDR3 runs 13 residues. CDR1 and CDR2 (germline): MNHNS, SASEGT. V dropped 5 bases and J dropped 4 bases, with 12 bases sitting between them. In DNA, the CDR3 is TGTGCCAGCAGTCAAGGGTCCGAGTACGAGCAGTACTTC. Protein product: CASSQGSEYEQYF.

This clonotype was counted between two and nine times. Possible read error: a much larger clone is one base away. This rearrangement joins TRBV6-2 or TRBV6-3 to TRBJ1-6, with D uncertain. The CDR3 totals 13 residues. CDR1 is MNHEY and CDR2 is SVGEGT in the germline V gene. The CDR3 nucleotides read TGTGCCAGCAGTTCCCTCGGCACTTCACCCCCCCACTTT. Translation gives CASSSLGTSPPHF.

V gene TRBV28 combines with J gene TRBJ2-7; D not resolved. CDR1 and CDR2 (germline): MDHEN, SYDVKM. This CDR3 comprises 15 residues. V lost 6 bases and J lost 4, with 19 bases in between. The CDR3 region has the DNA TGTGCCAGCAGATCAGGAGATGAACTCCAATACGAGCAGTACTTC. Translated: CASRSGDELQYEQYF.

The sample holds many counts of this clonotype. The chain couples TRBV12-3 or TRBV12-4 to TRBJ1-2; 9 bases fit TRBD1. The CDR3 covers 15 residues. With V trimmed by 0 bases and J by 4 bases, 3 bases remained unmatched. CDR3 nucleotides: TGTGCCAGCAGTTTAGCGACAGGGGGGGCCTATGGCTACACCTTC. This encodes CASSLATGGAYGYTF.

The genes are TRBV18 and TRBJ2-2; no clear D gene. The CDR3 has 14 amino acids. Germline assignment: CDR1 KGHSH and CDR2 LQKENI. The V gene lost 2 bases and the J gene lost 2 bases, with 6 bases spanning the gap. This CDR3 reads CASSPERNTGELFF. Written as DNA, the CDR3 is TGTGCCAGCTCACCAGAGAGAAACACCGGGGAGCTGTTTTTT.

This clonotype was picked up many times. V and J are TRBV5-1 and TRBJ2-3; 7 nucleotides match TRBD1. J gave up 4 bases and V 4 bases, and 6 bases lay outside the gene matches. The CDR3 has 14 amino acids. Germline-derived CDR1 and CDR2 are SGHRS and YFSETQ. The CDR3 is CASSQGQNSDTQYF. The CDR3 DNA reads TGCGCCAGCAGCCAGGGACAGAACTCAGATACGCAGTATTTT.

This clonotype was counted ten times or more. CDR3 protein: CASSQVGGSSSYEQYF. In nucleotides, the CDR3 is TGTGCCAGCAGCCAGGTCGGCGGGAGTAGCTCCTACGAGCAGTACTTC. The J gene is TRBJ2-7, the V gene TRBV3-1, with 7 bases matching TRBD2. With V trimmed by 3 bases and J by 0 bases, 8 bases remained unmatched. Germline V gene lookup returns CDR1 LGHDT and CDR2 YNNKEL (reference sequence). This CDR3 spans 16 amino acids.

This clonotype was observed many times. The CDR3 coding sequence is TGTGCCAGCAGTTACGCTGGGGTAGCGAACACTGAAGCTTTCTTT. The encoded protein is CASSYAGVANTEAFF. The rearrangement uses TRBV6-5 and TRBJ1-1; no definite D call. V gave up 2 bases and J gave up 1 base, with 11 bases separating them. The CDR3 is 15 residues long. Germline CDR1 MNHEY, CDR2 SVGAGI.

This clonotype was seen repeatedly, ten times or more. The V gene is TRBV11-2, the J gene TRBJ2-1; 9 bases line up with TRBD2. Germline loops: CDR1 SGHAT, CDR2 FQNNGV. After removal of 3 bases from V and 2 bases from J, the junction contained 2 bases not matched to a gene. CDR3 length: 15 amino acids. The CDR3 nucleotides are TGTGCCAGCAGCTTTAGCGGGGGTCCCTACAATGAGCAGTTCTTC. Protein: CASSFSGGPYNEQFF.

In this sample, this clonotype turned up many times. CDR3 loop: CASSPVTGANEKLFF. The CDR3 DNA is TGTGCCAGCTCACCAGTTACAGGGGCTAATGAAAAACTGTTTTTT. This chain connects TRBV18 to TRBJ1-4; 7 nucleotides match TRBD1. V trimming: 2 bases; J trimming: 3 bases; junction bases outside the gene matches: 3. The CDR3 sequence is 15 residues long. CDR1 is KGHSH, CDR2 LQKENI, per germline.

The CDR3 sequence is CASSPWDEYTEAFF. For the CDR3, the DNA is TGTGCCAGCTCACCCTGGGACGAGTACACTGAAGCTTTCTTT. The chain uses TRBV18 and TRBJ1-1; weak D call: TRBD1 (5 bases). Per germline, CDR1 KGHSH and CDR2 LQKENI. V was clipped by 3 bases and J by 3 bases, with 11 bases between them. There are 14 residues in the CDR3.

This clonotype showed up many times. This chain connects TRBV3-1 to TRBJ1-2; TRBD1 matches 7 bases. V lost 4 bases and J lost 6; bases outside the gene matches: 8. Germline CDR1 reads LGHDT; CDR2 reads YNNKEL (reference sequence). The CDR3 has 14 residues. CDR3 amino acids: CASSLGQAVNGYTF. CDR3 nucleotide sequence: TGTGCCAGCAGCCTAGGACAGGCGGTAAATGGCTACACCTTC.